The rows below give T cell receptor beta chains drawn from one sample of a study of T cell repertoires in cytomegalovirus infection. Their recognized antigens are unknown. TCRdb itself ran the reads through MiXCR, one entry per CDR3 protein. The table lists a few hundred thousand distinct CDR3 sequences, 22% of them singletons. Sample: cultured PBMCs, taken from culture after CMV antigen stimulation. Receptor source: a human donor in good health (CMV status not recorded). Some clones in this sample may be carry-over from other donors' samples. Both conserved end residues are part of each CDR3. The D gene is left open where the match is weak. Size is omitted from some rows. Given values are once, few, many or a class for expanded clones.

j_gene,v_gene,d_gene,abundance,CDR3aa,CDR3nt
TRBJ1-6,TRBV7-2,.,.,CASSLVHTGSPLHF,TGTGCCAGCAGCTTAGTCCATACAGGGTCACCCCTCCACTTT
TRBJ1-2,TRBV6-6,.,.,CASSRFDGRDYGYTF,TGTGCCAGCAGCCGATTTGATGGAAGGGATTATGGCTACACCTTC
TRBJ2-3,TRBV7-6,TRBD1,.,CASSLGDRGPDTQYF,TGTGCCAGCAGCCTAGGGGACAGGGGCCCAGATACGCAGTATTTT
TRBJ2-2,TRBV7-2,TRBD2,many,CASSFGRTSGRTGELFF,TGTGCCAGCAGCTTCGGCCGGACTAGCGGGAGAACCGGGGAGCTGTTTTTT
TRBJ1-5,TRBV19,.,many,CASSIGYTQPQHF,TGTGCCAGTAGTATAGGTTACACACAGCCCCAGCATTTT
TRBJ1-1,TRBV12-3/TRBV12-4,.,.,CASSLLRHEAFF,TGTGCCAGCAGTTTATTAAGGCATGAAGCTTTCTTT
TRBJ2-7,TRBV6-1,.,.,CASSEGQRTSYEQYF,TGTGCCAGCAGTGAAGGACAGAGAACCTCCTACGAGCAGTACTTC
TRBJ1-6,TRBV9,TRBD1,.,CASSVRTGTGTGISPLHF,TGTGCCAGCAGCGTAAGGACGGGAACCGGGACAGGCATATCACCCCTCCACTTT
TRBJ2-1,TRBV5-1,.,few,CASSLSPSALYNEQFF,TGCGCCAGCAGCTTGTCTCCTAGCGCACTCTACAATGAGCAGTTCTTC
TRBJ2-1,TRBV4-1,TRBD2,few,CASSQESGRADEQFF,TGTGCCAGCAGCCAAGAAAGCGGGAGAGCCGATGAGCAGTTCTTC
TRBJ2-3,TRBV28,.,.,CASFYFLASPLCTDTQYF,TGTGCCAGCTTCTACTTTCTAGCCTCCCCACTTTGCACAGATACGCAGTATTTT
TRBJ2-3,TRBV27,.,.,CASRRGHPTDTQYF,TGTGCCAGCAGACGTGGCCACCCCACAGATACGCAGTATTTT
TRBJ2-6,TRBV7-2,.,few,CASSLAGAGVALTGANVLTF,TGTGCCAGCAGCTTAGCGGGGGCCGGGGTGGCCCTCACTGGGGCCAACGTCCTGACTTTC
TRBJ2-5,TRBV20-1,.,many,CSAIRPGGETQYF,TGCAGTGCTATCCGTCCAGGCGGGGAGACCCAGTACTTC
TRBJ2-1,TRBV7-2,TRBD2,many,CASRSPTSATYNEQFF,TGTGCCAGCAGGAGCCCGACTAGCGCCACTTACAATGAGCAGTTCTTC
TRBJ2-3,TRBV27,.,many,CASSSGLVSPDTQYF,TGTGCCAGCAGTTCGGGACTCGTCTCCCCAGATACGCAGTATTTT
TRBJ1-1,TRBV7-2,TRBD1,many,CASSLIQGQLNTEAFF,TGTGCCAGCAGCTTAATCCAGGGACAGTTGAACACTGAAGCTTTCTTT
TRBJ2-1,TRBV18,.,.,CASSKDSSNEQFF,TGTGCCAGCTCAAAAGATTCTAGCAATGAGCAGTTCTTC
TRBJ1-6,TRBV27,.,many,CASSYSRESPLHF,TGTGCCAGCAGTTATTCCAGGGAGTCACCCCTCCACTTT
TRBJ2-7,TRBV4-1,TRBD1,few,CASSHTGTGNEQYF,TGCGCCAGCAGCCATACCGGGACAGGGAACGAGCAGTACTTC
TRBJ2-2,TRBV27,.,many,CASSLNGLGGAANTGELFF,TGTGCCAGCAGTTTAAACGGGTTGGGGGGAGCCGCGAACACCGGGGAGCTGTTTTTT
TRBJ2-2,TRBV19,TRBD2,.,CASSITGLAGNTGELFF,TGTGCCAGTAGTATAACCGGACTAGCGGGGAACACCGGGGAGCTGTTTTTT
TRBJ2-5,TRBV6-1,TRBD1,many,CASRKWNRDRGQLGETQYF,TGTGCCAGCAGGAAATGGAACCGGGACAGGGGGCAGTTGGGAGAGACCCAGTACTTC
TRBJ2-2,TRBV25-1,.,few,CASSEFKVSGELFF,TGTGCCAGCAGTGAATTTAAAGTATCCGGGGAGCTGTTTTTT
TRBJ2-1,TRBV19,TRBD2,.,CASSIRLAGGYDEQFF,TGTGCCAGTAGTATAAGACTAGCGGGAGGTTATGATGAGCAGTTCTTC
TRBJ2-3,TRBV2,.,few,CASSVGRADTQYF,TGTGCCAGCAGTGTGGGCAGGGCAGATACGCAGTATTTT
TRBJ2-2,TRBV9,.,.,CASSVDLSANTGELFF,TGTGCCAGCAGCGTAGATCTTAGCGCGAACACCGGGGAGCTGTTTTTT
TRBJ2-1,TRBV7-2,TRBD1,many,CASSLRDRINEQFF,TGTGCCAGCAGCCTCCGGGACAGGATCAATGAGCAGTTCTTC
TRBJ2-2,TRBV19,.,.,CASSMGGDTGELFF,TGTGCCAGTAGTATGGGAGGAGATACCGGGGAGCTGTTTTTT
TRBJ1-2,TRBV7-2,.,many,CASSFEGDFGYTF,TGTGCCAGCAGCTTTGAGGGAGACTTTGGCTACACCTTC
TRBJ2-3,TRBV5-6,.,.,CASSSYGGEVVSDTQYF,TGTGCCAGCAGCTCGTACGGAGGGGAAGTTGTTTCAGATACGCAGTATTTT
TRBJ1-5,TRBV6-2/TRBV6-3,.,.,CASSRYRVQPQHF,TGTGCCAGCAGCCGTTACAGGGTTCAGCCCCAGCATTTT
TRBJ2-7,TRBV27,.,.,CASGDPGRQQYF,TGTGCCAGCGGGGATCCGGGACGGCAGCAGTACTTC
TRBJ1-2,TRBV7-9,.,.,CASSLVKVNGYTF,TGTGCCAGCAGCTTAGTTAAGGTGAATGGCTACACCTTC
TRBJ1-1,TRBV5-6,.,.,CASSRYRVYTEAFF,TGTGCCAGCAGCCGATACAGGGTTTACACTGAAGCTTTCTTT
TRBJ2-3,TRBV29-1,TRBD2,.,CSAQAGGGDTQYF,TGCAGCGCCCAAGCGGGGGGGGGAGATACGCAGTATTTT
TRBJ2-2,TRBV7-3,TRBD1,many,CASSLTLGTADTGELFF,TGTGCCAGCAGCTTAACCCTGGGGACAGCTGACACCGGGGAGCTGTTTTTT
TRBJ1-1,TRBV13,.,.,CASSPRKWAEAFF,TGTGCCAGCAGCCCTAGGAAATGGGCTGAAGCTTTCTTT
TRBJ1-4,TRBV2,.,many,CASTRDGTTNEKLFF,TGTGCCAGCACCCGGGACGGAACAACTAATGAAAAACTGTTTTTT
TRBJ2-6,TRBV7-2,.,.,CASSLAGGPSGANVLTF,TGTGCCAGCAGCTTAGCTGGGGGCCCCTCTGGGGCCAACGTCCTGACTTTC
TRBJ1-3,TRBV6-5,.,.,CASSPGLPPLNTIYF,TGTGCCAGCAGTCCAGGACTTCCGCCTTTAAACACCATATATTTT
TRBJ1-4,TRBV6-2/TRBV6-3,.,few,CASSYSKTEDNEKLFF,TGTGCCAGCAGTTACTCCAAGACAGAAGATAATGAAAAACTGTTTTTT
TRBJ1-6,TRBV6-5,.,.,CASSYSMVIDSPLHF,TGTGCCAGCAGTTACTCGATGGTAATCGATTCACCCCTCCACTTT
TRBJ2-5,TRBV7-2,.,.,CASSLMAGVWETQYF,TGTGCCAGCAGCTTAATGGCAGGGGTTTGGGAGACCCAGTACTTC
TRBJ2-1,TRBV12-3/TRBV12-4,TRBD1,.,CASSGTGGKSYNEQFF,TGTGCCAGCAGCGGTACAGGGGGCAAGTCCTACAATGAGCAGTTCTTC
TRBJ2-1,TRBV29-1,TRBD2,few,CSVALREAEQFF,TGCAGCGTTGCCTTGCGGGAGGCTGAGCAGTTCTTC
TRBJ1-2,TRBV29-1,.,.,CSVEEPTVYGYTF,TGCAGCGTTGAAGAACCGACAGTCTATGGCTACACCTTC
TRBJ2-7,TRBV29-1,.,.,CSVFDSYEQYF,TGCAGCGTGTTTGACAGCTACGAGCAGTACTTC
TRBJ2-1,TRBV2,TRBD2,.,CASSGGSGTNNEQFF,TGTGCCAGCAGTGGTGGCAGCGGGACTAACAATGAGCAGTTCTTC
TRBJ2-1,TRBV6-2/TRBV6-3,.,many,CASSYSFRTYNEQFF,TGTGCCAGCAGTTACTCGTTCCGGACCTACAATGAGCAGTTCTTC
TRBJ2-1,TRBV10-3,TRBD2,many,CAINQREGGEQFF,TGTGCCATCAACCAGCGGGAGGGTGGTGAGCAGTTCTTC
TRBJ2-6,TRBV20-1,TRBD1,few,CSARGTGSGANVLTF,TGCAGTGCTAGGGGGACAGGCAGTGGGGCCAACGTCCTGACTTTC
TRBJ2-1,TRBV6-2/TRBV6-3,TRBD1,few,CASTLGTGGNEQFF,TGTGCCAGCACCTTGGGGACAGGGGGCAATGAGCAGTTCTTC
TRBJ2-2,TRBV7-6,.,many,CASSFGGMDTGELFF,TGTGCTAGCAGCTTTGGCGGGATGGACACCGGGGAGCTGTTTTTT
TRBJ2-2,TRBV10-3,.,.,CAISERGNTGELFF,TGTGCCATCAGCGAGAGGGGGAACACCGGGGAGCTGTTTTTT
TRBJ1-5,TRBV12-3/TRBV12-4,.,few,CASSLFLNSNQPQHF,TGTGCCAGCAGTTTATTTCTGAATAGCAATCAGCCCCAGCATTTT